This TCR beta chain is from a study of technical replicates of blood from a handful of donors. TCRdb keeps only in-frame clones here, not all; method: immunoSEQ multiplex PCR. Of 75,000 to 100,000 clones listed, about 93% are singletons. Looked up from germline, CDR1 is SGHNT and CDR2 is YYREEE (reference sequence). CDR3 length: 19 residues. The ends lost 0 bases at V and 0 bases at J; junction bases unmatched: 13. J is TRBJ2-3 and V is TRBV5-4; 7 nucleotides line up with TRBD2. Sequences were obtained from T cells isolated from PBMCs. The sequence was collected from a human donor in good health. The CDR3 protein is CASSLGREGRKASTDTQYF. The CDR3 DNA is TGTGCCAGCAGCTTGGGGAGGGAGGGGCGGAAGGCTAGCACAGATACGCAGTATTTT.